The next 16 T cell receptor beta chains were all read from a single sample in a study of blood T cell repertoires in COVID-19. Sequencing was performed with immunoSEQ multiplex PCR; in TCRdb, only in-frame clones are kept and a portion is missing. The repertoire holds about 150,000 clones, with approximately 80% as singletons. Sequenced sample: peripheral blood. The receptors stem from a human donor in a cohort sampled during active COVID-19.

The V and J genes are TRBV14 and TRBJ2-7; D perhaps matches TRBD2 (7 bases). V lost 3 bases, J lost 6 bases, and 12 bases lay in between. The CDR3 has 13 amino acids. The germline gives CDR1 SGHDN, CDR2 FVKESK. In nucleotides, the CDR3 is TGTGCCAGCAGCCACCTGGGGGGGGCCGAGCAGTACGTC. This translates into CASSHLGGAEQYV.

CDR3 sequence: CASSPSTDTQYF. CDR3 nucleotide sequence: TGTGCCAGCAGCCCCTCTACAGATACGCAGTATTTT. The chain employs TRBV7-8 and TRBJ2-3; no clear D. The CDR3 sequence is 12 residues long. Germline V gene data show CDR1 as SGHVS and CDR2 as FQNEAQ. V dropped 5 bases and J dropped 3 bases, with 6 bases sitting between them.

The J gene is TRBJ1-1, the V gene TRBV9; no definite D call. The V gene's germline CDR1 is SGDLS and CDR2 YYNGEE. This CDR3 is 13 amino acids long. Trimming pared 3 bases from V and 2 bases from J, leaving 8 bases between. The CDR3 nucleotides read TGTGCCAGCAGCGCCGAGAGCAACACTGAAGCTTTCTTT. Protein product: CASSAESNTEAFF. Looking up the rest from reference TRBV9 and TRBJ1-1 gives the full variable domain: DSGVTQTPKHLITATGQRVTLRCSPRSGDLSVYWYQQSLDQGLQFLIQYYNGEERAKGNILERFSAQQFPDLHSELNLSSLELGDSALYFCASSAESNTEAFFGQGTRLTVV.

This clone was recorded a few times. V and J are TRBV29-1 and TRBJ2-7; the D is unclear. Trimming removed 7 bases from V and 4 bases from J, with 11 bases in between. This CDR3 comprises 11 residues. Germline V gene data show CDR1 as SQVTM and CDR2 as ANQGSEA. The CDR3, as DNA: TGCAGCGCTAAGACTGGGTACGAGCAGTACTTC. Protein product: CSAKTGYEQYF.

The CDR3 loop is CASSRTGEGEQFF. The CDR3, as DNA: TGTGCCAGCAGCCGTACAGGGGAAGGTGAGCAGTTCTTC. The genes are TRBV7-3 and TRBJ2-1, with TRBD1 identical over 7 bases. The CDR3 runs to 13 residues. V was pared by 5 bases and J by 9 bases, with 7 bases of the junction left unmatched. Germline V gene lookup returns CDR1 SGHTA and CDR2 FQGTGA.

This chain links TRBV12-3 or TRBV12-4 with TRBJ2-5; D unresolved. V was shortened by 1 base and J by 3 bases, with 6 bases between the two germline ends. This CDR3 has 13 residues. This chain's CDR3 is CASSLVRKETQYF. The CDR3 DNA reads as TGTGCCAGCAGTTTAGTGAGAAAAGAGACCCAGTACTTC.

The chain links TRBV5-5 to TRBJ2-1; D is undetermined. V dropped 5 bases and J dropped 2 bases, with 14 bases sitting between them. Germline values: CDR1 SGHKS, CDR2 YYEKEE (reference sequence). The CDR3 is 15 amino acids. The CDR3 loop is CASSLTYSPYNEQFF. Written as DNA, the CDR3 is TGTGCCAGCAGTTTGACTTACTCCCCCTACAATGAGCAGTTCTTC.

The sample holds one count of this clone. V and J are TRBV10-3 and TRBJ1-3, with D possibly TRBD1 on 6 matching bases. Trimming left V 6 bases short and J 1 base short, with 10 bases between. Per the germline V gene, CDR1 is ENHRY and CDR2 is SYGVKD. This CDR3 contains 14 residues. CDR3 bases: TGTGCCATCAGGGACGGACAGTCTGGAAACACCATATATTTT. Translated, it gives CAIRDGQSGNTIYF.

This clone was detected once. The chain has TRBV7-2 and TRBJ2-5; D might be TRBD2 (6 bases). CDR3 length equals 14 residues. From germline, CDR1 is SGHTA and CDR2 FQGNSA. V lost 4 bases and J lost 4, with 13 bases in between. DNA of the CDR3: TGTGCCAGCAGCTCAACCTCCGGGGGAGAGACCCAGTACTTC. Translated, it gives CASSSTSGGETQYF.

This clone was seen a handful of times. V gene TRBV6-5 combines with J gene TRBJ1-2; TRBD1 is a possible D gene (5 bases). This CDR3 has 15 residues. The germline CDR1 and CDR2 sequences are MNHEY and SVGAGI. V was clipped by 0 bases and J by 8 bases, with 16 bases between them. The CDR3 is CASSYSIPGRQGYTF. The CDR3 DNA sequence: TGTGCCAGCAGTTACTCGATTCCAGGGCGCCAGGGCTACACCTTC.

The J gene is TRBJ1-2, the V gene TRBV5-5; possibly TRBD1 for D (5 bases). This CDR3 is built from 15 residues. In germline, CDR1 is SGHKS, CDR2 YYEKEE (reference sequence). V was shortened by 1 base and J by 3 bases, with 13 bases between the two germline ends. The CDR3 DNA follows: TGTGCCAGCAGCTTGCTGCCGGGAGGGGACTATGGCTACACCTTC. Its translation is CASSLLPGGDYGYTF. Variable domain in full (rest from reference TRBV5-5 and TRBJ1-2): DAGVTQSPTHLIKTRGQQVTLRCSPISGHKSVSWYQQVLGQGPQFIFQYYEKEERGRGNFPDRFSARQFPNYSSELNVNALLLGDSALYLCASSLLPGGDYGYTFGSGTRLTVV.

This clone has a single count. The V and J genes are TRBV28 and TRBJ1-2; D call uncertain. CDR1 and CDR2 (germline): MDHEN, SYDVKM. The CDR3 runs to 14 residues. Trimming pared 5 bases from V and 5 bases from J, leaving 15 bases between. CDR3 loop: CASSSPSTGYGYTF. The CDR3 region has the DNA TGTGCCAGCAGTAGTCCCTCCACGGGGTATGGCTACACCTTC.

Written as DNA, the CDR3 is TGCGCCAGCAGCCCCCGGGACAGGCTGAACACTGAAGCTTTCTTT. It is translated as CASSPRDRLNTEAFF. The chain has TRBV5-1 and TRBJ1-1; 8 positions match TRBD1. In germline, CDR1 is SGHRS, CDR2 YFSETQ. This CDR3 has 15 residues. After removal of 4 bases from V and 0 bases from J, the junction contained 5 bases not matched to a gene.

This chain links TRBV9 with TRBJ2-4; 9 bases are a match to TRBD2. This CDR3 has 14 amino acids. J gave up 7 bases and V 3 bases, and 5 bases lay outside the gene matches. CDR1 is SGDLS and CDR2 is YYNGEE in the germline V gene. The CDR3 DNA reads TGTGCCAGCAGCGCTCGACTAGCGGATAACATTCAGTACTTC. It encodes CASSARLADNIQYF.

CDR3 bases: TGTGCCAGCAGTGTCCACCAGGGGGCGCGGTACAATGAGCAGTTCTTC. As protein: CASSVHQGARYNEQFF. The gene calls are TRBV6-1 and TRBJ2-1; 8 nucleotides match TRBD1. The ends lost 4 bases at V and 4 bases at J; junction bases unmatched: 9. The CDR3 length is 16 residues. Looked up from germline, CDR1 is MNHNS and CDR2 is SASEGT.

The chain couples TRBV12-5 to TRBJ1-1, with 7 nucleotides matching TRBD1. This CDR3 is built from 15 residues. Germline V gene data show CDR1 as LGHNT and CDR2 as FRNRAP. J gave up 8 bases and V 0 bases, and 9 bases lay outside the gene matches. The CDR3 protein is CASGLVPGRGVEAFF. CDR3 DNA: TGTGCTAGTGGTTTGGTACCTGGCAGGGGGGTGGAAGCTTTCTTT.